This T cell receptor (beta chain) was retrieved from a study of draining lymph node invasion in breast cancer (dated by TCRdb to about 2020). Regarding the complete study: Metastasis in lymph nodes was diagnosed using histology and cytokeratin immunohistochemistry and was confirmed with EpCAM/CD45 flow cytometry. Across breast cancer tissues, a separate targeted assay used bulk TCR-beta CDR3 sequencing to compare sorted memory regulatory T cells with memory conventional CD4 T cells. The separate targeted TCR sequencing covered lymph nodes from roughly 5 patients, with primary tumors sequenced for three of those patients. From each patient, matched non-invaded and tumor-invaded tumor-draining lymph nodes and the primary tumor were collected, and both Treg and Tconv subsets were profiled. What the work shows at the level of the full study, not this receptor alone: Shared TCRs between Treg and Tconv subsets were considered suggestive but not proof of common clonal origin. Tracking of the top-100 tumor clones could be carried out in just a couple of patients. The data could not determine whether Treg conversion took place in a particular organ or whether converted Tregs recirculated between nodes and tumor. Roughly 13-22% of Treg TCRs were shared with Tconvs per tissue, interpreted as suggesting peripheral Treg induction. Some of the top 100 tumor clones were detected in invaded and non-invaded nodes, suggesting recirculation between tumor and draining nodes. Across all tissues in the targeted TCR-seq data, Tregs appeared to be more clonally expanded than Tconvs, and both subsets showed lower diversity in tumor than in lymph nodes.

Library preparation used bulk RNA-seq. Reads for this sample came from an Illumina HiSeq 2500. Under the source paper's analysis protocol: For the separate targeted TCR-seq dataset, CDR3 sequences were extracted and quantified from raw reads using MiXCR version 2.1.5 with default parameters. The separate targeted TCR-seq dataset defined each TCR-beta clone by its combination of V gene, J gene and CDR3 sequence. In the separate targeted TCR-seq dataset, clones with fewer than three counts were removed, then only the 90% most strongly expressed clones per sample were retained. In the separate targeted TCR-seq dataset, Treg-Tconv overlap was computed as shared clones divided by total Treg clones per tissue, times 100. In-frame beta chains were kept once TCRdb had trimmed the public reads at Q25 with fastp and called clones with MiXCR. Rows are combined by CDR3 protein, so each entry shows the most common genes and DNA. In this record, the V and J calls reflect TCRdb's handling and not the investigators' own analysis. In this sample the table shows around 2,400 distinct CDR3 sequences, about 70% of which occur a single time. Approximately 8.4% of the sample rests with the top ten.

Memory regulatory T cells were sorted as CD4+ CD45RA- CD25high cells. Whether a tumor-draining lymph node counted as invaded or non-invaded depended on the presence or absence of metastatic tumor cells. Before staining and sorting, a Miltenyi Pan T Cell isolation kit was used to pre-enrich the T cells. Immunohistochemistry for estrogen receptor, progesterone receptor, HER2 and Ki-67 was used to characterize primary tumors. Within a few hours after surgery, the fresh surgical tissue was processed by cutting it into small fragments. Tissue fragments were enzymatically digested with Liberase TL plus DNase for under 25 minutes and were then filtered through a 40-micrometer strainer. Sorting used a BD FACS Aria II with roughly 98-99% purity, after DAPI live/dead staining. Sorted cells were lysed in TCL buffer, and RNA was purified with a Norgen Single Cell RNA purification kit including DNase treatment.

For this clonotype: The antigen it recognizes is unknown. Base qualities are not at hand, and no much larger clone is one base apart.

Sequenced input: sorted memory Tregs from a lymph node. Explained via the paper, the cell subset or site label denotes: CD45RA-negative sorted CD4+ T cells (memory Tconv or effector/memory Treg). The origin of this receptor is a female donor with luminal breast cancer.

The CDR3 protein sequence reads: CATSDPKGRDRSPGELFF. In nucleotides, the sequence is TGTGCCACCAGTGATCCCAAGGGACGGGACAGGTCCCCCGGGGAGCTGTTTTTT. The chain uses TRBV24-1 and TRBJ2-2; 8 of the junction bases match TRBD1. Germline trimming amounts to 3 bases on V and 6 bases on J, with 14 as the count of junction bases outside the gene matches. From cysteine to phenylalanine, the CDR3 is 18 amino acids long. Only CDR3 DNA remains: 54 bases, in frame from the first base. CDR1 and CDR2, per the germline V gene, are KGHDR and SFDVKD.